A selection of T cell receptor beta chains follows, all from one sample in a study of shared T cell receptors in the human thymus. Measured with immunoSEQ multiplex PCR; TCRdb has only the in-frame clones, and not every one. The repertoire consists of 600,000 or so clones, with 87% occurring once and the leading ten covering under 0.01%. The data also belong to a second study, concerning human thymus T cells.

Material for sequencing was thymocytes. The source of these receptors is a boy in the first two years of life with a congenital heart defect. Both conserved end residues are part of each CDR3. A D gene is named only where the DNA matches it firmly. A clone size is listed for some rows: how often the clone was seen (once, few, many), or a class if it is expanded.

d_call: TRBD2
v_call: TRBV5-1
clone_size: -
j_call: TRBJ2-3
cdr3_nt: TGCGCCAGCAGGTTTACTAGCGGGGGAGCCAACACGCAAAGCACAGATACGCAGTATTTT
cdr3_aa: CASRFTSGGANTQSTDTQYF

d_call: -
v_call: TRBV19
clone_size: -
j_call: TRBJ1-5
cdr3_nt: TGTGCCAGTAGTCGGACGGGATCTAATCAGCCCCAGCATTTT
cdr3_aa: CASSRTGSNQPQHF

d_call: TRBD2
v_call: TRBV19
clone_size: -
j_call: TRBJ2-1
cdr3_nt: TGTGCCAGTAGAGCGTCTAGCGGAAGCTCCTACAATGAGCAGTTCTTC
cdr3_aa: CASRASSGSSYNEQFF

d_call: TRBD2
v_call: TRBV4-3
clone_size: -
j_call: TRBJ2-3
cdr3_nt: TGCGCCAGCAGCCAAGATCGGGACGGGGGGGCGACAGATACGCAGTATTTT
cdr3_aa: CASSQDRDGGATDTQYF

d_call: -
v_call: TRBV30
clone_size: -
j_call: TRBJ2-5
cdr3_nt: TGTGCCTGGAGTGTTTCGGGAAGACTCAAAGAGACCCAGTACTTC
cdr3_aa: CAWSVSGRLKETQYF

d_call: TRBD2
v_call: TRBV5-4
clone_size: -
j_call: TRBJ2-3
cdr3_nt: TGTGCCAGCAGCGCCTCTAGCGGGGTACCCGATACGCAGTATTTT
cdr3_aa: CASSASSGVPDTQYF

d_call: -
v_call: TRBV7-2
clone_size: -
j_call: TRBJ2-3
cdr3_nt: TGTGCCAGCAGCTTAGGAACCCTTGACACCTCTACGGATACGCAGTATTTT
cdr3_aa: CASSLGTLDTSTDTQYF

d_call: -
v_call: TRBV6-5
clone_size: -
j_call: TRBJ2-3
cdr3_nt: TGTGCCAGCAGTCGACAGGGCGGGACCGCAGATACGCAGTATTTT
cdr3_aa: CASSRQGGTADTQYF

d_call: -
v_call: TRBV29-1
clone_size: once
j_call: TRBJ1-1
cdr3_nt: TGCAGCGTCCGCGGGGGGACCTGGGGAGACACTGAAGCTTTCTTT
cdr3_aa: CSVRGGTWGDTEAFF

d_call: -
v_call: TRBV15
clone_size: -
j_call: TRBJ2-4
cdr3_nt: TGTGCCACCAGCAGAGGGGGCGGGAAGAGGGGAGCCAAAAACATTCAGTACTTC
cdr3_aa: CATSRGGGKRGAKNIQYF

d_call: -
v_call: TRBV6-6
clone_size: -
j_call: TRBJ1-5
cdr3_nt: TGTGCCAGCAGCCGGGGTGGTTGGTATCAGCCCCAGCATTTT
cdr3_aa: CASSRGGWYQPQHF

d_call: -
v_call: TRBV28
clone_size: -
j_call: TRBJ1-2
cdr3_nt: TGTGCCAGCAGTTTCCGAAAACCCCATCCCCTGAGGGGCTACACCTTC
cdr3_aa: CASSFRKPHPLRGYTF